This T cell receptor beta chain was sequenced for a study of T-cell reconstitution after alpha-beta-depleted transplantation in children. As concerns this clonotype: Its target is not known.

Notes on the study in general: Surviving recipient cells, namely T cells and thymic progenitors, were the source of high day-60 TCRbeta diversity in some patients. In patients about two months after transplant, alpha-beta T cells reportedly arose from several hundred expanded graft clones. At the one-year point after transplant, T-cell counts and TCRbeta diversity were found to come mostly from T cells that had been newly produced.

V lost 0 bases and J lost 3, with 18 bases in between. The CDR3 consists of 17 residues. CDR1 ENHRY and CDR2 SYGVKD come from the germline V gene. Unique molecular identifiers were incorporated when the TCRbeta library was constructed. TCRdb re-derived calls from the PCR reads in MiXCR, one entry per CDR3 protein. The sample records around 960,000 distinct CDR3 sequences, about 29% being singletons. Specimen: PBMCs, mostly from graft donor cells, collected 360 days after TCRalphabeta/CD19-depleted stem cell transplant. The chain carries TRBV10-3 and TRBJ2-7, with D possibly matching TRBD2 (6 bases). The sequence was obtained from a boy under three years old who had a stem cell transplant for SCID, so the T cells may come from the graft donor. This chain's CDR3 is CAISESLRGNGHYEQYF. In DNA, the CDR3 is TGTGCCATCAGTGAGTCGTTGCGGGGAAACGGGCACTACGAGCAGTACTTC.